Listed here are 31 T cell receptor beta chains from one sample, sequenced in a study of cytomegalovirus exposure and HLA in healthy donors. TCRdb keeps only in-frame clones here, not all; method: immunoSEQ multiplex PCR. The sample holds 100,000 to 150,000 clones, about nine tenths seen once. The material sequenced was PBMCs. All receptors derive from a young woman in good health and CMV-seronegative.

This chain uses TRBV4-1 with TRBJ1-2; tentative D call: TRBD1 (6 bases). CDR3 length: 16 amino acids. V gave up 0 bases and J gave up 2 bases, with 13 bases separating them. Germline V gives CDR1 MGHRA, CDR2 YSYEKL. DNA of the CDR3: TGCGCCAGCAGCCAAGAATCCCTCACAGGGAACTATGGCTACACCTTC. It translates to CASSQESLTGNYGYTF.

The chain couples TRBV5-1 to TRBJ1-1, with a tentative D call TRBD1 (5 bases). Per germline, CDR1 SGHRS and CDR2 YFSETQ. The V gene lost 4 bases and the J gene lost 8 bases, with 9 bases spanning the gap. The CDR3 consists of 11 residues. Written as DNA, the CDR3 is TGCGCCAGCAGCGACAGTTGGGAAGCTTTCTTT. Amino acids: CASSDSWEAFF.

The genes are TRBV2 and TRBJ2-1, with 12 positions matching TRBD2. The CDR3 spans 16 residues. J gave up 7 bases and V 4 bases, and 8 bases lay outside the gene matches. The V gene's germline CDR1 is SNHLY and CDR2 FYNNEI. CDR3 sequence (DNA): TGTGCCAGCAGTGCCTTGACTAGCGGGAGTTGGAATGAGCAGTTCTTC. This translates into CASSALTSGSWNEQFF.

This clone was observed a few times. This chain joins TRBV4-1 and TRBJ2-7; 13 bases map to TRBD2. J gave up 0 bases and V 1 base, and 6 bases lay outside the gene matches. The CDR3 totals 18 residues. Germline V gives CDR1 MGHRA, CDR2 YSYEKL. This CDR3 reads CASSQAPGLAGSSYEQYF. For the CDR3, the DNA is TGCGCCAGCAGCCAAGCCCCGGGACTAGCGGGGAGCTCCTACGAGCAGTACTTC.

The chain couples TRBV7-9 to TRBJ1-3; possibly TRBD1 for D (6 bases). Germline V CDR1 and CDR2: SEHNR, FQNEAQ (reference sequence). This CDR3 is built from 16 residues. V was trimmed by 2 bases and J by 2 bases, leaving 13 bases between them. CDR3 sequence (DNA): TGTGCCAGCAGCTTAAATAGGCGGGGGCCTGGAAACACCATATATTTT. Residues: CASSLNRRGPGNTIYF.

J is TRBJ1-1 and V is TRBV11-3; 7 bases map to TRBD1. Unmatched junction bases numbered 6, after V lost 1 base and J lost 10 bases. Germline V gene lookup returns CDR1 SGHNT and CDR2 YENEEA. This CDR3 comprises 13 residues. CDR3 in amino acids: CASSLVFRDRAFF. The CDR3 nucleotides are TGTGCCAGCAGCTTAGTATTCCGGGACAGAGCTTTCTTT.

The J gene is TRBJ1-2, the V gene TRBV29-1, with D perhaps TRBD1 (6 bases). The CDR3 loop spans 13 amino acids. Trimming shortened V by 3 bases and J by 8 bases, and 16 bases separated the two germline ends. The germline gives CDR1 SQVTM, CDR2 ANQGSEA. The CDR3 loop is CSVDGGAVDGYTF. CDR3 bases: TGCAGCGTTGATGGGGGGGCAGTGGACGGCTACACCTTC. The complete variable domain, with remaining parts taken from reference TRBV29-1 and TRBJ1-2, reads SAVISQKPSRDICQRGTSLTIQCQVDSQVTMMFWYRQQPGQSLTLIATANQGSEATYESGFVIDKFPISRPNLTFSTLTVSNMSPEDSSIYLCSVDGGAVDGYTFGSGTRLTVV.

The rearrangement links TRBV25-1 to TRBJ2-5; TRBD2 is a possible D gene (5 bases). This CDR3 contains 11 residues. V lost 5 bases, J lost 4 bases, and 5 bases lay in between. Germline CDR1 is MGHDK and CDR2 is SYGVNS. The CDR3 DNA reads TGTGCCAGCAGTCGGGGAGAGACCCAGTACTTC. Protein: CASSRGETQYF.

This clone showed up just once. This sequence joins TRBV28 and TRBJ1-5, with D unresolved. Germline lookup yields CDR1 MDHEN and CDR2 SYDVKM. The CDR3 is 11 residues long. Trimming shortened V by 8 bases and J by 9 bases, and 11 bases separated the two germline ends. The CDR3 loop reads CASGLDGPQHF. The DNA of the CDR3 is TGTGCCAGCGGCCTCGATGGGCCCCAGCATTTT.

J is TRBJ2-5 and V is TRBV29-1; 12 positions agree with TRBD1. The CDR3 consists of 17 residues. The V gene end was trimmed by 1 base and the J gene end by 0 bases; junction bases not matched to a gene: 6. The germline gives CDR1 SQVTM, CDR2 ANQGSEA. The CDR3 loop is CSVEASGQGAYQETQYF. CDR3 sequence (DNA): TGCAGCGTTGAAGCCTCGGGACAGGGGGCTTACCAAGAGACCCAGTACTTC.

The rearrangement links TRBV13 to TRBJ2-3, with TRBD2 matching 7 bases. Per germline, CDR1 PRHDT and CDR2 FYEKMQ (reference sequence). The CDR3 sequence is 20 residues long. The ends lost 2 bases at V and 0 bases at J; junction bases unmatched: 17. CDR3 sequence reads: CASSLIERDSQQNSTDTQYF. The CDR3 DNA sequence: TGTGCCAGCAGCTTAATAGAGCGGGACTCCCAACAAAATAGCACAGATACGCAGTATTTT.

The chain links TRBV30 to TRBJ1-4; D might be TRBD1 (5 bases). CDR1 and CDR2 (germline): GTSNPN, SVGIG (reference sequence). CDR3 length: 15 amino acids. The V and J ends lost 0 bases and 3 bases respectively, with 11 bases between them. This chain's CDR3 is CAWSVAAGANEKLFF. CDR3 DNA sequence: TGTGCCTGGAGTGTCGCGGCGGGGGCTAATGAAAAACTGTTTTTT. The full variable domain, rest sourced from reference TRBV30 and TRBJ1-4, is SQTIHQWPATLVQPVGSPLSLECTVEGTSNPNLYWYRQAAGRGLQLLFYSVGIGQISSEVPQNLSASRPQDRQFILSSKKLLLSDSGFYLCAWSVAAGANEKLFFGSGTQLSVL.

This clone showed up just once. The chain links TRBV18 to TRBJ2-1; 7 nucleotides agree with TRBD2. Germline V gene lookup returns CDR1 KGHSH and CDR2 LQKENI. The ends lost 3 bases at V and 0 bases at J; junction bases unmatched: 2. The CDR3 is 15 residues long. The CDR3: CASSPGGTSYNEQFF. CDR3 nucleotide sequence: TGTGCCAGCTCACCGGGAGGGACCTCCTACAATGAGCAGTTCTTC.

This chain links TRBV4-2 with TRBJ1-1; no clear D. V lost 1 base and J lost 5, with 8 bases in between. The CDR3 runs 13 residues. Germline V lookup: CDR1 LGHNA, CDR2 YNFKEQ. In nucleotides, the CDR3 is TGTGCCAGCAGCCAAGTCGGGAGGACTGAAGCTTTCTTT. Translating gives CASSQVGRTEAFF.

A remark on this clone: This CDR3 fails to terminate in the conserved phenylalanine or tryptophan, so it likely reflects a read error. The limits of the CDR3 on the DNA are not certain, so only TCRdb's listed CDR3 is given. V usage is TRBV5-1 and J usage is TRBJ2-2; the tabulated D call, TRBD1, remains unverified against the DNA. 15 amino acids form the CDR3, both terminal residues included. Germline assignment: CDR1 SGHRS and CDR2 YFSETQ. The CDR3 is CASNLQGRKVGGAPV.

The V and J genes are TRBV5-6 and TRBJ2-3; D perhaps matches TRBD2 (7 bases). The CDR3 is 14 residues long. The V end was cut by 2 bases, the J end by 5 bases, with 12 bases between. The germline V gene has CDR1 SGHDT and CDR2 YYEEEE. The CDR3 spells CASSFGLGGDTQYF. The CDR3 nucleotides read TGTGCCAGCAGCTTCGGACTAGGGGGAGATACGCAGTATTTT.

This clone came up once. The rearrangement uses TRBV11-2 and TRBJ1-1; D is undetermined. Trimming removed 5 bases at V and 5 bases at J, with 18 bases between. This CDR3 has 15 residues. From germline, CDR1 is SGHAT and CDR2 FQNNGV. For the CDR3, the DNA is TGTGCCAGCAGCCGAGCGAAGGAAGAAGGAACTGAAGCTTTCTTT. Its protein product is CASSRAKEEGTEAFF.

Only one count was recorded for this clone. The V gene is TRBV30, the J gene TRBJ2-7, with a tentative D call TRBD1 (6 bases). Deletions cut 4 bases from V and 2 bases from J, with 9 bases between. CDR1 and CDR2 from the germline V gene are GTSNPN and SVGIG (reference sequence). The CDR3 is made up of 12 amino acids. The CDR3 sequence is CAWTRGPYEQYF. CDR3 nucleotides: TGTGCCTGGACCAGGGGCCCCTACGAGCAGTACTTC.

CDR3 sequence (DNA): TGTGCCTGGAGCCTAGCGGGACTCTACAATGAGCAGTTCTTC. Its protein is CAWSLAGLYNEQFF. The gene calls are TRBV30 and TRBJ2-1; 9 bases are a match to TRBD2. With 3 bases clipped from V and 3 bases from J, the junction kept 3 bases outside the gene matches. The CDR3 is 14 amino acids. CDR1 is GTSNPN, CDR2 SVGIG, per germline (reference sequence).

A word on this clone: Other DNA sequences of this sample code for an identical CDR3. For the CDR3, the DNA is TGCAGTGCTTATTTCGAGACCCAGTACTTC. Amino acid sequence: CSAYFETQYF. This chain links TRBV20-1 with TRBJ2-5; D remains ambiguous. Looked up from germline, CDR1 is DFQATT and CDR2 is SNEGSKA (reference sequence). Trimming shortened V by 5 bases and J by 5 bases, and 6 bases separated the two germline ends. The CDR3 extends over 10 amino acids.

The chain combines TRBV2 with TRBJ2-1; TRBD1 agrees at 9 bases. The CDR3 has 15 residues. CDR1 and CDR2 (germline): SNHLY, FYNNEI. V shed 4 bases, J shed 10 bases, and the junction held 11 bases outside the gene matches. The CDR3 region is CASSGIGTGRREQFF. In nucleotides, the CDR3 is TGTGCCAGCAGTGGGATCGGGACAGGGCGCCGGGAGCAGTTCTTC.

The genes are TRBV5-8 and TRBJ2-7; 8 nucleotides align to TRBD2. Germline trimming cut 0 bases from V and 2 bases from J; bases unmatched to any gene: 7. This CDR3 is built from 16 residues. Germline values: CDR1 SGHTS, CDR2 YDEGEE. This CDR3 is CASSLAILAGTYEQYF. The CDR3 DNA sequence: TGTGCCAGCAGCTTGGCTATCCTAGCGGGCACCTACGAGCAGTACTTC.

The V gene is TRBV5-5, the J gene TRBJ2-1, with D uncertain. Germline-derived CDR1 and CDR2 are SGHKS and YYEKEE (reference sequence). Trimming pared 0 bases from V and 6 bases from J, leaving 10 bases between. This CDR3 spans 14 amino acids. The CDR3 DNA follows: TGTGCCAGCAGCTTGGAAAGTAGCCTCAATGAGCAGTTCTTC. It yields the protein CASSLESSLNEQFF.

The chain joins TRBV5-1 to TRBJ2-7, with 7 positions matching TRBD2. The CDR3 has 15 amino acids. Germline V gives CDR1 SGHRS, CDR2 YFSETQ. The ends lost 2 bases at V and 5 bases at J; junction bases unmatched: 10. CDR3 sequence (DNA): TGCGCCAGCAGCTTCCGCCGGGACTACCGCCACGAGCAGTACTTC. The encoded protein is CASSFRRDYRHEQYF.

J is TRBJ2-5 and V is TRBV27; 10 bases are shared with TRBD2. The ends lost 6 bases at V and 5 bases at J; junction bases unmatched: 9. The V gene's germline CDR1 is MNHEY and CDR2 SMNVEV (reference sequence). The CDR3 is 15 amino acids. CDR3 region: CASRSPLAGVETQYF. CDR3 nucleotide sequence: TGTGCCAGCAGGTCCCCCCTAGCGGGAGTTGAGACCCAGTACTTC.

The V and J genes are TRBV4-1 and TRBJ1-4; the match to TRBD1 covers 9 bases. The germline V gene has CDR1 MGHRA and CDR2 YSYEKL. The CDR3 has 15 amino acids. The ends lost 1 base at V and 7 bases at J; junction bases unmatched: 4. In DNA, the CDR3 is TGCGCCAGCAGCCAAGGGAGGACAGGGGTTGAAAAACTGTTTTTT. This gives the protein CASSQGRTGVEKLFF.

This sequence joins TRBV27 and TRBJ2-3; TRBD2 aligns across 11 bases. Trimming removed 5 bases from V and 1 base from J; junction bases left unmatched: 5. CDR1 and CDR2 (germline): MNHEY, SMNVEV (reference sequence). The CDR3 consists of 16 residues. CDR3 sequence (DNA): TGTGCCAGCAGTCAACTAGCGGGAGTCGGCACAGATACGCAGTATTTT. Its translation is CASSQLAGVGTDTQYF.

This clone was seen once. CDR3 sequence (DNA): TGTGCCAGCAGTTTACTGGCTGCCAATTGGCAGTTCTTC. The encoded protein is CASSLLAANWQFF. The J gene is TRBJ2-1, the V gene TRBV27, with D hard to call. The CDR3 spans 13 residues. Germline values: CDR1 MNHEY, CDR2 SMNVEV (reference sequence). V lost 2 bases to trimming and J lost 12 bases, with 14 bases between them.

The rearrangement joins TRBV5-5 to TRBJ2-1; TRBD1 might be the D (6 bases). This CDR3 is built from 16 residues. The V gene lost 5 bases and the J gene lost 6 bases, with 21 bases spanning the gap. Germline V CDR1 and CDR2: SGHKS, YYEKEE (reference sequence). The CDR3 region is CASRSGLVLGGNEQFF. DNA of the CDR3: TGTGCCAGCAGATCCGGCCTAGTTCTAGGGGGCAATGAGCAGTTCTTC.

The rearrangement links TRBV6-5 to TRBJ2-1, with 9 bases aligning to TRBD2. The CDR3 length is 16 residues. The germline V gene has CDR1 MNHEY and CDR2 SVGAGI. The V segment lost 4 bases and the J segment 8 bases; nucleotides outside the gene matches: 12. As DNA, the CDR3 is TGTGCCAGCAGTTCCCGGGGGGGACTAGCAGATGATGAGCAGTTCTTC. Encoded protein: CASSSRGGLADDEQFF.

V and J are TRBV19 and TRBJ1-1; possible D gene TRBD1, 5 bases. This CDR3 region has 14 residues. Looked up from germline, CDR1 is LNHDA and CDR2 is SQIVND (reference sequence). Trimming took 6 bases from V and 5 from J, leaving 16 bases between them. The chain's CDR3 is CASRMGQGYTEAFF. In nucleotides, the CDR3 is TGTGCCAGTAGAATGGGGCAGGGTTATACTGAAGCTTTCTTT.